This TCR beta chain was documented in a study of beta chain features in type 1 diabetes. The overall study: Age and gender were similar between patients and healthy donors, as were cell yields. The samples had approximately 100,000,000 sorted cells examined in all. Study-level findings and limits: Shortening that was moderate but significant affected the TCRB CDR3s of Type 1 diabetes patients in all four CD4+ subsets. Reduced insertions and increased deletions marked VDJ junctions in type 1 diabetes patients. Patients' naive, central memory and Treg TCRB repertoires seemed closer to one another than those of healthy donors.

Germline V gives CDR1 SGHTA, CDR2 FQGNSA. The CDR3 is made up of 17 amino acids. V gave up 5 bases and J gave up 5 bases; unmatched junction bases: 14. Expressed TCRB transcripts were sequenced after all isolated RNA was converted to cDNA. The repertoire was sequenced with immunoSEQ multiplex PCR; TCRdb's copy has only in-frame clones and lacks some. Seen here are 130,000 or so clones, roughly 17% observed once, and the top ten hold 2.6%. Details on this clone: Antigen specificity is unknown.

The clonotype comes from a man between 18 and 29 years old with type 1 diabetes. The genes are TRBV7-2 and TRBJ2-1, with TRBD2 matching 8 bases. Sequencing input: central memory CD4+ T cells from blood. DNA of the CDR3: TGTGCCAGCAGCCTCTTTCAATTAGCGGGGAAAGACAATGAGCAGTTCTTC. Its protein product is CASSLFQLAGKDNEQFF.